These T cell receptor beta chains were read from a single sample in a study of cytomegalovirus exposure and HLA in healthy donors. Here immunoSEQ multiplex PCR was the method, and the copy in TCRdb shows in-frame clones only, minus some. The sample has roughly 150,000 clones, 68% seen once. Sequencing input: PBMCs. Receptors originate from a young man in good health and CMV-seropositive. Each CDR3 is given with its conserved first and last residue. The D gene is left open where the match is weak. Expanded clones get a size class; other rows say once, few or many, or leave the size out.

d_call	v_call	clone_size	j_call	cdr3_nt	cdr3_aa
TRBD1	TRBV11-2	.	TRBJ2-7	TGTGCCAGCAGCCCAAGACAGGGACGATACGAGCAGTACTTC	CASSPRQGRYEQYF
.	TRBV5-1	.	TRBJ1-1	TGCGCCAGCAGCTTGGGTAGGAACACTGAAGCTTTCTTT	CASSLGRNTEAFF
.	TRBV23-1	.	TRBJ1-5	TGCGCCAGCAGTCCGGGAAACAGGGCCGGGAGCAATCAGCCCCAGCATTTT	CASSPGNRAGSNQPQHF
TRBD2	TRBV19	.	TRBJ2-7	TGTGCCAGTTCGACTAGCGGTGCCCTAGAGCAGTACTTC	CASSTSGALEQYF
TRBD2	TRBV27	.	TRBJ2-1	TGTGCCAGCAGTTCGGGAGGGCCGTACAATGAGCAGTTCTTC	CASSSGGPYNEQFF
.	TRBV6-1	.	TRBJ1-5	TGCGCCAGCCAGGGATCCACGGGGGTAGCTCAGCCCCAGCATTTT	CASQGSTGVAQPQHF
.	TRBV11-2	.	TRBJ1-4	TGTGCCAGCAGCATAAATAATGAAAAACTGTTTTTT	CASSINNEKLFF
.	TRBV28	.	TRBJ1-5	TGTGCCAGCAGGTCGAATCAGCCCCAGCATTTT	CASRSNQPQHF
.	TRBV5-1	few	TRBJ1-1	TGCGCCAGCAGCTTGGAAGGTGGGGGCAGGACTGAAGCTTTCTTT	CASSLEGGGRTEAFF
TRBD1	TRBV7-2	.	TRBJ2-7	TGTGCCAGCAGCACCCGACAGGGGGTATACGAGCAGTACTTC	CASSTRQGVYEQYF
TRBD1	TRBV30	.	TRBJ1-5	TGTGCCTGGAGTGTAGGGACAGGGGTAGATCAGCCCCAGCATTTT	CAWSVGTGVDQPQHF
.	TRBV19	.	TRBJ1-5	TGTGCCAGTAGTATGAAAGGGGGAAATCAGCCCCAGCATTTT	CASSMKGGNQPQHF
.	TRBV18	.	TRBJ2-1	TGTGCCAGCTCACCACCGGTCACTAGCAGTGAGCAGTTCTTC	CASSPPVTSSEQFF